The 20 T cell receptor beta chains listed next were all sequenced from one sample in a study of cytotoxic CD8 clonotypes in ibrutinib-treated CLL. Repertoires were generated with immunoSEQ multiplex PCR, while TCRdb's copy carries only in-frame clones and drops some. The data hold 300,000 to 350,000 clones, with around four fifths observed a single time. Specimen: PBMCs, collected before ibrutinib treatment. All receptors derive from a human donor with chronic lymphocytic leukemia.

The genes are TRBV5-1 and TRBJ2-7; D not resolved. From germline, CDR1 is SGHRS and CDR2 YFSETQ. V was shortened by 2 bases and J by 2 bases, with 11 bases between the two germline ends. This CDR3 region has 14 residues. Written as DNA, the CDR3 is TGCGCCAGCAGCTTTCCCGGGTATGCCTACGAGCAGTACTTC. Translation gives CASSFPGYAYEQYF.

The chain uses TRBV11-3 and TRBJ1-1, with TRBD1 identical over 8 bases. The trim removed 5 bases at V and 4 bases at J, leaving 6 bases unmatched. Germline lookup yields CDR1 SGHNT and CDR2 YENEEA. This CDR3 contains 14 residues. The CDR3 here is CASSTDRGGTEAFF. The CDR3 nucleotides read TGTGCCAGCAGCACCGACAGGGGCGGCACTGAAGCTTTCTTT.

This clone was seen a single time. As DNA, the CDR3 is TGCGCCAGCAGCCAAGACCTCGACACAGATACGCAGTATTTT. Translated: CASSQDLDTDTQYF. This chain joins TRBV4-3 and TRBJ2-3, with D unresolved. The CDR3 extends over 14 amino acids. Germline CDR1 is LGHNA and CDR2 is YSLEER. V lost 0 bases, J lost 2 bases, and 6 bases lay in between.

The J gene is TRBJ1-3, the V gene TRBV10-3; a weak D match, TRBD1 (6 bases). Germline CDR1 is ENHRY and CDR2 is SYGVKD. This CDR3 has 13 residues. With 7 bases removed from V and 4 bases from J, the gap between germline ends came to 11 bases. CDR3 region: CAIMGARGNTIYF. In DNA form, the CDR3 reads TGTGCCATCATGGGGGCGAGGGGAAACACCATATATTTT.

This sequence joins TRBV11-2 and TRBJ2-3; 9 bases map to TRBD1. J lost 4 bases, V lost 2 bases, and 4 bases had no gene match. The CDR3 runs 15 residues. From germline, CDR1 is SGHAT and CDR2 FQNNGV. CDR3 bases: TGTGCCAGCAGCTTATCGGGACAGGGTTCAGATACGCAGTATTTT. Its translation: CASSLSGQGSDTQYF.

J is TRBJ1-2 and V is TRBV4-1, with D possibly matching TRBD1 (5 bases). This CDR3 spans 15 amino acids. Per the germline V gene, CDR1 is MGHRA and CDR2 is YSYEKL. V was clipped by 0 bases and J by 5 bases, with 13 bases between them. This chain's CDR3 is CASSQDFRDGYGYTF. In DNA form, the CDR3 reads TGCGCCAGCAGCCAAGATTTCCGGGACGGATATGGCTACACCTTC.

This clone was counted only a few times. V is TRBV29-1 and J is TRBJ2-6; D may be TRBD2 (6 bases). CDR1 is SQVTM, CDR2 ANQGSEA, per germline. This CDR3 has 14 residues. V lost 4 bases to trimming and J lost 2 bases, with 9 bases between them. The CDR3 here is CSVGRDAGANVLTF. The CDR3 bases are TGCAGCGTTGGGAGGGACGCTGGGGCCAACGTCCTGACTTTC.

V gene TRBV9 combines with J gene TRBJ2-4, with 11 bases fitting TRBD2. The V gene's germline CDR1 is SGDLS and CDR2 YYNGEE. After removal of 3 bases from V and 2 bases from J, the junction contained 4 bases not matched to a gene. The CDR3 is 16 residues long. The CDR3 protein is CASSAGTSGPKNIQYF. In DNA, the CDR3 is TGTGCCAGCAGCGCAGGGACTAGCGGTCCCAAAAACATTCAGTACTTC.

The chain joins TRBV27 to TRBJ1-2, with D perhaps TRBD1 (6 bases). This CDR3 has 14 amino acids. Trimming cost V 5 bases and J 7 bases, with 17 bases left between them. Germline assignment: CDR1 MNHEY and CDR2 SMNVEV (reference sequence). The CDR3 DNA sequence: TGTGCCAGCAGTAGAAGACAGGATTCTATTGGCTACACCTTC. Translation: CASSRRQDSIGYTF.

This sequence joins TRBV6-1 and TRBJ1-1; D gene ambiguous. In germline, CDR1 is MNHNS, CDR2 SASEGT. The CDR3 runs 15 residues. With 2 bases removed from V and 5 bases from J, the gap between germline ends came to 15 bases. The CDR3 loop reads CASSESRQYRTEAFF. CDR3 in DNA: TGTGCCAGCAGTGAATCAAGACAATATCGGACTGAAGCTTTCTTT.

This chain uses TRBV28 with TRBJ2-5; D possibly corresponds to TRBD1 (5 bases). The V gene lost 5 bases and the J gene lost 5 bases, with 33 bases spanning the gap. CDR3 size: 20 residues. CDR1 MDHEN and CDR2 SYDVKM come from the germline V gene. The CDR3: CASSPAALVGHPTQGETQYF. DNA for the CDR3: TGTGCCAGCAGTCCCGCCGCATTGGTGGGGCATCCGACCCAAGGGGAGACCCAGTACTTC.

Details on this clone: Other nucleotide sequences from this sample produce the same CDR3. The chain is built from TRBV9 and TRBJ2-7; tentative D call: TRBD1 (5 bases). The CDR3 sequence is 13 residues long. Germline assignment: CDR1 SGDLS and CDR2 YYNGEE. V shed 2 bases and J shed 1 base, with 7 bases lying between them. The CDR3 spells CASSVTDSYEQYF. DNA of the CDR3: TGTGCCAGCAGCGTGACAGATTCCTACGAGCAGTACTTC.

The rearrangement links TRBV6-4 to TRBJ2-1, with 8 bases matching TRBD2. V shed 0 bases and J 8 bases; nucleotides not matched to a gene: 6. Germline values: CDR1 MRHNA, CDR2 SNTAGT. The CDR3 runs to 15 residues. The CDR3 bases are TGTGCCAGCAGTGACTCCTGGCGGGAGGCGGATGAGCAGTTCTTC. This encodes CASSDSWREADEQFF.

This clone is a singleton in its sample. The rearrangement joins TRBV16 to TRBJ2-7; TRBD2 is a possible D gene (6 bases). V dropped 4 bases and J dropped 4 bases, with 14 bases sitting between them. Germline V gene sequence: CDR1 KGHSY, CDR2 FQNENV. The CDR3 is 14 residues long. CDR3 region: CASSPAGGRYEQYF. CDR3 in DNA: TGTGCCAGCAGCCCCGCCGGGGGTCGGTACGAGCAGTACTTC.

As DNA, the CDR3 is TGCGCCAGCAGCTTAGGACAGGGACAGAACACTGAAGCTTTCTTT. Protein sequence: CASSLGQGQNTEAFF. The chain links TRBV5-1 to TRBJ1-1, with TRBD1 matching 8 bases. Germline CDR1 is SGHRS and CDR2 is YFSETQ. The CDR3 runs to 15 residues. The J segment lost 1 base and the V segment lost 2 bases, leaving 4 bases of the junction unmatched. Looking up the rest from reference TRBV5-1 and TRBJ1-1 gives the full variable domain: KAGVTQTPRYLIKTRGQQVTLSCSPISGHRSVSWYQQTPGQGLQFLFEYFSETQRNKGNFPGRFSGRQFSNSRSEMNVSTLELGDSALYLCASSLGQGQNTEAFFGQGTRLTVV.

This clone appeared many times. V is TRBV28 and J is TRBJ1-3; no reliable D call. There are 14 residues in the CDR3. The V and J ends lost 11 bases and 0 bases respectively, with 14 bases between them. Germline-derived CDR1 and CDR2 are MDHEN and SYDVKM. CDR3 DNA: TGTGCCGCCCAGGACGTAAGCTCTGGAAACACCATATATTTT. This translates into CAAQDVSSGNTIYF.

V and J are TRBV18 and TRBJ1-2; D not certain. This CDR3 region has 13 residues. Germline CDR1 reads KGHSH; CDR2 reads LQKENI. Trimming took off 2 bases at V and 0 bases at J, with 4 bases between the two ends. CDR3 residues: CASSPSPNYGYTF. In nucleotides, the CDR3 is TGTGCCAGCTCACCATCACCTAACTATGGCTACACCTTC.

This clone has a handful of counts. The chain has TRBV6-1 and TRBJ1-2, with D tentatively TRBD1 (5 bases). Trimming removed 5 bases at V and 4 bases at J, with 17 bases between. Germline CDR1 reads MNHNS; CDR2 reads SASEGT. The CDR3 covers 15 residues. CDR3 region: CASSPFDRVGYGYTF. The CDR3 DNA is TGTGCCAGCAGTCCTTTCGACAGAGTGGGCTATGGCTACACCTTC.

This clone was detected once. The CDR3 spells CAWSEAGGGQETQYF. As DNA, the CDR3 is TGTGCCTGGAGTGAAGCGGGAGGGGGCCAAGAGACCCAGTACTTC. This chain joins TRBV30 and TRBJ2-5; TRBD2 matches 10 bases. Germline V gives CDR1 GTSNPN, CDR2 SVGIG (reference sequence). This CDR3 has 15 amino acids. V was clipped by 1 base and J by 1 base; unmatched bases: 3.

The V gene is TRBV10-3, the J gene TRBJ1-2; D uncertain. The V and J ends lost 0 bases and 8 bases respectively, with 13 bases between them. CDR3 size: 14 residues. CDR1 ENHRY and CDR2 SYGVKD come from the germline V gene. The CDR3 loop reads CAISESLGIEGYTF. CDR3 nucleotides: TGTGCCATCAGTGAGTCTTTGGGAATCGAGGGCTACACCTTC.